Shown below are 8 T cell receptor beta chains from a single sample sequenced in a study of cytomegalovirus exposure and HLA in healthy donors. Vbeta (60) and Jbeta (13) primers were used in the PCR. Assay: immunoSEQ multiplex PCR; the TCRdb copy retains only in-frame clones and omits some. The sample has 100,000 or so clones; over 80% are singletons. Sequenced input: PBMCs. Source of these receptors: a man aged 18 to 29 in good health and CMV-seronegative.

The chain uses TRBV10-3 and TRBJ2-1; 12 bases are a match to TRBD2. V gave up 0 bases and J gave up 1 base; unmatched junction bases: 4. The CDR3 covers 18 residues. Germline CDR1 is ENHRY and CDR2 is SYGVKD. The CDR3 nucleotides read TGTGCCATCAGTGAGTCACTAGCGGGAGGTAAATCCTACAATGAGCAGTTCTTC. This translates into CAISESLAGGKSYNEQFF.

CDR3 amino acids: CASCRGPLLNTEAFF. The CDR3 DNA is TGTGCCAGTTGCAGGGGGCCCCTTTTGAACACTGAAGCTTTCTTT. The chain couples TRBV6-1 to TRBJ1-1, with 8 bases matching TRBD1. Trimming took 9 bases from V and 0 from J; bases not matched to a gene: 9. The CDR3 length is 15 residues. Germline CDR1 reads MNHNS; CDR2 reads SASEGT.

The chain has TRBV10-3 and TRBJ2-1, with D possibly TRBD2 on 5 matching bases. CDR3 length: 15 amino acids. Germline V gives CDR1 ENHRY, CDR2 SYGVKD. Trimming took 7 bases from V and 7 from J, leaving 20 bases between them. The chain's CDR3 is CAITKGGPQANEQFF. The CDR3 region has the DNA TGTGCCATCACTAAGGGCGGGCCCCAAGCAAATGAGCAGTTCTTC.

This clone was detected only a few times. V gene TRBV5-4 combines with J gene TRBJ2-7; 8 bases agree with TRBD1. The CDR3 spans 14 residues. Germline loops: CDR1 SGHNT, CDR2 YYREEE (reference sequence). The ends lost 3 bases at V and 2 bases at J; junction bases unmatched: 4. CDR3 protein: CASSSLTGAYEQYF. The CDR3 DNA reads TGTGCCAGCAGCTCCCTGACAGGGGCCTACGAGCAGTACTTC.

This clone came up once. The genes are TRBV25-1 and TRBJ2-1; tentatively, D is TRBD1 (6 bases). Trimming shortened V by 2 bases and J by 1 base, and 15 bases separated the two germline ends. Germline-derived CDR1 and CDR2 are MGHDK and SYGVNS. CDR3 length equals 17 residues. The CDR3 region is CASSEDLGGISYNEQFF. Written as DNA, the CDR3 is TGTGCCAGCAGTGAAGATCTAGGGGGTATTTCCTACAATGAGCAGTTCTTC.

CDR3 in DNA: TGCGCCAGCAGTGATCGGACAGAGACCTACGAGCAGTACTTC. Translating gives CASSDRTETYEQYF. The chain links TRBV10-1 to TRBJ2-7, with D possibly being TRBD1 (6 bases). The germline V gene encodes CDR1 WNHNN and CDR2 SYGVQD (reference sequence). The V end lost 3 bases, the J end lost 2 bases, and 11 bases lay between the germline ends. The CDR3 has 14 amino acids.

In this sample, this clone turned up once. The rearrangement links TRBV2 to TRBJ2-7, with a weak D call TRBD2 (6 bases). CDR3 size: 16 residues. In germline, CDR1 is SNHLY, CDR2 FYNNEI. The ends were cut back, 1 base at V and 3 bases at J, with 16 bases in the middle. Here the CDR3 reads CASSEGRSREFYEQYF. DNA of the CDR3: TGTGCCAGCAGTGAAGGGCGAAGTCGGGAGTTCTACGAGCAGTACTTC.

The chain employs TRBV11-1 and TRBJ2-7, with a tentative D call TRBD1 (6 bases). V lost 4 bases and J 3 bases, leaving 13 bases between the germline ends. The germline CDR1 and CDR2 sequences are SGHAT and FQDESV (reference sequence). The length of the CDR3 is 14 residues. CDR3 residues: CASSSERGYYEQYF. CDR3 nucleotides: TGTGCCAGCAGCTCCGAAAGGGGGTACTACGAGCAGTACTTC.